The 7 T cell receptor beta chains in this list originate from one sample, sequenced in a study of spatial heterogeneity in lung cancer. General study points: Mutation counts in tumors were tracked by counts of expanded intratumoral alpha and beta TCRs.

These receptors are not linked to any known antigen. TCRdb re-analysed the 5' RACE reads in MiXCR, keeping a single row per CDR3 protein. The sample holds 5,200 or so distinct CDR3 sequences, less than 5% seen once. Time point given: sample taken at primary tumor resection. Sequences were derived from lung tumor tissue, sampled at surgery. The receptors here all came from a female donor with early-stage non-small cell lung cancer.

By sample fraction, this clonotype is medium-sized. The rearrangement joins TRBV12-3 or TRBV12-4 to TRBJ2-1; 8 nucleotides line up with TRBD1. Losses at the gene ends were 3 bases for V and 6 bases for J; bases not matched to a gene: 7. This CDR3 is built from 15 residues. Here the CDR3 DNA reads TGTGCCAGCAGTTTCCGGACAGGGCGAATCAATGAGCAGTTCTTC. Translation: CASSFRTGRINEQFF.

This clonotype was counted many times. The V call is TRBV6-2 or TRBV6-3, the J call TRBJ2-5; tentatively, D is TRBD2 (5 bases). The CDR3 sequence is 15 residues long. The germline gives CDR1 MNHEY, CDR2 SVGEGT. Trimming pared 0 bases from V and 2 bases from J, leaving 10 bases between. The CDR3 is CASSYSFRGQETQYF. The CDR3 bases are TGTGCCAGCAGTTACTCGTTTCGGGGTCAAGAGACCCAGTACTTC.

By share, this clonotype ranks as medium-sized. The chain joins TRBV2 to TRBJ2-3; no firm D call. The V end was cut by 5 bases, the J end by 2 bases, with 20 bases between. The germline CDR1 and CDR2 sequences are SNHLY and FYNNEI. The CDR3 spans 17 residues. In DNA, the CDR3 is TGTGCCAGCAGTCCCACCGTGCCGCCAACATTCACAGATACGCAGTATTTT. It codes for CASSPTVPPTFTDTQYF.

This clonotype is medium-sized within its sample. DNA of the CDR3: TGTGCCAGCAGTTACCCCGGGGGCACTGAAGCTTTCTTT. It specifies CASSYPGGTEAFF. J is TRBJ1-1 and V is TRBV6-5; maybe TRBD1 (5 bases). The V end lost 2 bases, the J end lost 4 bases, and 8 bases lay between the germline ends. Germline CDR1 reads MNHEY; CDR2 reads SVGAGI. This CDR3 is built from 13 residues.

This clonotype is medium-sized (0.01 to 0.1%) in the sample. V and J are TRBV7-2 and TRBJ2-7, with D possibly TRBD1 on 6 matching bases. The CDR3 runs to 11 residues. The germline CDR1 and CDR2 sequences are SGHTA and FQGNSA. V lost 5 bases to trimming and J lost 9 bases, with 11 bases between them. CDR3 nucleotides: TGTGCCAGCAGCCGGCGACAGGTGCAGTACTTC. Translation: CASSRRQVQYF.

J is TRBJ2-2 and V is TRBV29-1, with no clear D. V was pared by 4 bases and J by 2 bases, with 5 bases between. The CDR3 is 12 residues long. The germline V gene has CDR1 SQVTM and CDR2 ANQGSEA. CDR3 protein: CSVAFNTGELFF. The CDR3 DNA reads TGCAGCGTTGCCTTCAACACCGGGGAGCTGTTTTTT.

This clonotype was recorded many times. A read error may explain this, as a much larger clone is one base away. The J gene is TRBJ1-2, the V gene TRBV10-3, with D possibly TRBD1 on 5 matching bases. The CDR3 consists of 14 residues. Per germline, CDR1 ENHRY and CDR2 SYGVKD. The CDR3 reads CAISESQGNYGYNF. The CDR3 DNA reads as TGTGCCATCAGTGAGTCGCAGGGCAACTATGGCTACAACTTC.